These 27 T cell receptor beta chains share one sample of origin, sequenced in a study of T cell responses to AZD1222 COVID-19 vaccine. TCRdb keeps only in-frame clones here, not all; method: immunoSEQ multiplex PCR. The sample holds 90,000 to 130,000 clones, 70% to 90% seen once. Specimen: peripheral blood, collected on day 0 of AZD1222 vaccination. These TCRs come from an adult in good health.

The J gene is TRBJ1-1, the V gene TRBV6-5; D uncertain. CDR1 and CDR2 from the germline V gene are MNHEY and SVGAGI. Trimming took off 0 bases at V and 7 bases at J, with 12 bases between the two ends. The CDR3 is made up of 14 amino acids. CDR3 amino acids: CASSYSTRVNEAFF. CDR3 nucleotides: TGTGCCAGCAGTTACTCGACAAGGGTTAATGAAGCTTTCTTT.

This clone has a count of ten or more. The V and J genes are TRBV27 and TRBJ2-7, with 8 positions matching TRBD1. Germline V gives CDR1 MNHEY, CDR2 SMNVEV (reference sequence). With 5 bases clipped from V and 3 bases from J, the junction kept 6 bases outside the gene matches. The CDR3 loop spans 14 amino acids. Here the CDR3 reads CASSLPGGGYEQYF. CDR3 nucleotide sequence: TGTGCCAGCAGTCTACCAGGGGGCGGCTACGAGCAGTACTTC.

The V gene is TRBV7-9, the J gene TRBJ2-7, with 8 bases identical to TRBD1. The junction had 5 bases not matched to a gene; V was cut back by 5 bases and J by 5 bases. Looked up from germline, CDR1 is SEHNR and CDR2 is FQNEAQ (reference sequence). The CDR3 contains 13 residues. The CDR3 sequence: CASSPGTGHEQYF. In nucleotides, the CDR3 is TGTGCCAGCAGCCCGGGGACAGGTCACGAGCAGTACTTC.

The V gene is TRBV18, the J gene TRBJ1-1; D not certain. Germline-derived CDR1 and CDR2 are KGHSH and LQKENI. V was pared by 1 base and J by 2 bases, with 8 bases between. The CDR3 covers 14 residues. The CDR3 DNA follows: TGTGCCAGCTCACCACTGGGGAGAAACACTGAAGCTTTCTTT. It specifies CASSPLGRNTEAFF.

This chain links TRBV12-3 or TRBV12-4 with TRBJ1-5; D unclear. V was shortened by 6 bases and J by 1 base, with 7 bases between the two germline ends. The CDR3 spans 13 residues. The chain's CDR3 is CASSPQSNQPQHF. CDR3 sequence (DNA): TGTGCCAGCAGCCCGCAAAGCAATCAGCCCCAGCATTTT.

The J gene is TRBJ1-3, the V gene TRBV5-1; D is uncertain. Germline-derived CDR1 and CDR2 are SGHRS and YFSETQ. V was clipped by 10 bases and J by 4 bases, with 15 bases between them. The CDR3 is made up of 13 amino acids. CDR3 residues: CALTGSKGNTIYF. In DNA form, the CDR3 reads TGCGCCTTAACGGGTTCCAAGGGAAACACCATATATTTT.

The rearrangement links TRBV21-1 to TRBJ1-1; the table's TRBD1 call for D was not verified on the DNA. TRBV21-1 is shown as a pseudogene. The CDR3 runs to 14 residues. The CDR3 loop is CASRDTDPNTEAFF. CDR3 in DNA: TGTGCATCTCGGGACACAGACCCGAACACTGAAGCTTTCTTT.

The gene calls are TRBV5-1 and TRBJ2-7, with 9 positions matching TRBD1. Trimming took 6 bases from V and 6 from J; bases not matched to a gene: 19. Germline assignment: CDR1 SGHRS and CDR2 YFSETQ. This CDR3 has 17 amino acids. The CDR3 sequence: CASTPFPPGQGRSEQYF. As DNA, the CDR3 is TGCGCCAGCACTCCCTTCCCGCCGGGACAGGGAAGAAGCGAGCAGTACTTC.

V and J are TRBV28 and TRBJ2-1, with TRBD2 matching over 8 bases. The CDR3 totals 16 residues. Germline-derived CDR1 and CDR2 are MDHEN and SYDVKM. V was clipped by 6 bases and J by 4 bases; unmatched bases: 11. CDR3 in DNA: TGTGCCAGCAGGGTCGCCGGACTAGCCGATTACAATGAGCAGTTCTTC. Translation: CASRVAGLADYNEQFF.

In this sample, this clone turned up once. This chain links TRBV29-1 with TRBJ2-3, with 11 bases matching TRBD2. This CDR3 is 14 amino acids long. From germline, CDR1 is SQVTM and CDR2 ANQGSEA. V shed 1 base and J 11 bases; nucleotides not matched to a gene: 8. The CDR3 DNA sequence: TGCAGCGTTGAAGTGGTACTAGCGGGAGCGATGCAGTATTTT. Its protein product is CSVEVVLAGAMQYF.

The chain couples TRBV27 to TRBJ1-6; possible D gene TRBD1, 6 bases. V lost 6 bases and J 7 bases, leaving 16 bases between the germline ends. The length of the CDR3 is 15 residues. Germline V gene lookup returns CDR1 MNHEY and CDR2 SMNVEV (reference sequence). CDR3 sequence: CASRDGGPQNSPLHF. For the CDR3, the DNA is TGTGCCAGCAGGGACGGGGGGCCTCAAAATTCACCCCTCCACTTT.

The CDR3 DNA sequence: TGCAGCGTTGGACAGGGGGCGGGTGGCTACACCTTC. Protein sequence: CSVGQGAGGYTF. V is TRBV29-1 and J is TRBJ1-2; 10 bases map to TRBD1. Germline V gives CDR1 SQVTM, CDR2 ANQGSEA. The V gene end was trimmed by 4 bases and the J gene end by 7 bases; junction bases not matched to a gene: 3. The CDR3 covers 12 residues.

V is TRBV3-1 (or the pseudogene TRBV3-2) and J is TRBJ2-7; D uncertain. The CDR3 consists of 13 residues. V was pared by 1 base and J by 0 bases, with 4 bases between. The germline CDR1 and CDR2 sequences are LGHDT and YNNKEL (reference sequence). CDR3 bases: TGTGCCAGCAGCCAAGTTCCCTCCTACGAGCAGTACTTC. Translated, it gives CASSQVPSYEQYF.

The CDR3 region is CASRGRTGRFTDTQYF. The CDR3 bases are TGTGCCAGCCGAGGGAGGACAGGACGTTTCACAGATACGCAGTATTTT. V is TRBV10-3 and J is TRBJ2-3, with a tentative D call TRBD1 (7 bases). The CDR3 totals 16 residues. V lost 10 bases to trimming and J lost 2 bases, with 22 bases between them. In germline, CDR1 is ENHRY, CDR2 SYGVKD.

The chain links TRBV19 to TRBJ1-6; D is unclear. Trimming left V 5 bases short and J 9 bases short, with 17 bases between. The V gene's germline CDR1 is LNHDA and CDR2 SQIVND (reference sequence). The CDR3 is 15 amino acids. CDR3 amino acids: CASSPGVGLSSPLHF. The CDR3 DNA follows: TGTGCCAGTAGTCCTGGCGTAGGGTTGAGTTCACCCCTCCACTTT.

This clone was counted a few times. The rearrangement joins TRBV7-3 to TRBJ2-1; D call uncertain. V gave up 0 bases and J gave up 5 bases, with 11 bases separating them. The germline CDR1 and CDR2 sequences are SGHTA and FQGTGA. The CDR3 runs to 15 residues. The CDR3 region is CASSLTVVANNEQFF. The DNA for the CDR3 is TGTGCCAGCAGCTTAACGGTGGTAGCTAACAATGAGCAGTTCTTC. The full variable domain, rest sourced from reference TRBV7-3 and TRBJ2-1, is GAGVSQTPSNKVTEKGKYVELRCDPISGHTALYWYRQSLGQGPEFLIYFQGTGAADDSGLPNDRFFAVRPEGSVSTLKIQRTERGDSAVYLCASSLTVVANNEQFFGPGTRLTVL.

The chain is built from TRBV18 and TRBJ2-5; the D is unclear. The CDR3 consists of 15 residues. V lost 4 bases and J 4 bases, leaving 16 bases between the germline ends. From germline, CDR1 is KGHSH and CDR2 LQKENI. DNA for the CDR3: TGTGCCAGCTCACGGGCGCGAACTGGCCTAGAGACCCAGTACTTC. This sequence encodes CASSRARTGLETQYF.

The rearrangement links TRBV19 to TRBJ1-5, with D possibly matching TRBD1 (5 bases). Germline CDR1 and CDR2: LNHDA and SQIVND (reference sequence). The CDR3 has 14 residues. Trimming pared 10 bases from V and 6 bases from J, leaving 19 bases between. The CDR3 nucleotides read TGTGCCACCTCAGTGGAGGGGTCCCGTCAGCCCCAGCATTTT. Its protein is CATSVEGSRQPQHF.

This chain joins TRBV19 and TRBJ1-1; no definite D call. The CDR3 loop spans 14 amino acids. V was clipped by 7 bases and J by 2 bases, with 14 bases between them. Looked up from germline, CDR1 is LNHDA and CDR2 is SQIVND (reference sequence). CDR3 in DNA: TGTGCCAGTAATCAGAATCGGGCTAACACTGAAGCTTTCTTT. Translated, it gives CASNQNRANTEAFF.

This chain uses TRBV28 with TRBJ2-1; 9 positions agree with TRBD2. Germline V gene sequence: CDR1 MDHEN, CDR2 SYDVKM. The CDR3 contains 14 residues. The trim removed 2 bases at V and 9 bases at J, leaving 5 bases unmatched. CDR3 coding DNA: TGTGCCAGCAGTTTACTAGCGGGGTTGGGTGAGCAGTTCTTC. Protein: CASSLLAGLGEQFF.

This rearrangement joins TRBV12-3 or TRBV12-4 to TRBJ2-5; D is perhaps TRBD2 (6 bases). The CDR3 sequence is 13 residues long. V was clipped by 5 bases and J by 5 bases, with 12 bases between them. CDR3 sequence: CASSPPGRETQYF. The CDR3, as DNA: TGTGCCAGCAGTCCACCGGGGAGGGAGACCCAGTACTTC.

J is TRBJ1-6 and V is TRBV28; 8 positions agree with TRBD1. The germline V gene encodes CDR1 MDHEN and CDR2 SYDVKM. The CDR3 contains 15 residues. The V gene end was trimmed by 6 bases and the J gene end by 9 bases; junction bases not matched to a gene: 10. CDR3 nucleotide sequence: TGTGCCAGCAGAATGTCACAGGGGGAAGTTTCACCCCTCCACTTT. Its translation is CASRMSQGEVSPLHF.

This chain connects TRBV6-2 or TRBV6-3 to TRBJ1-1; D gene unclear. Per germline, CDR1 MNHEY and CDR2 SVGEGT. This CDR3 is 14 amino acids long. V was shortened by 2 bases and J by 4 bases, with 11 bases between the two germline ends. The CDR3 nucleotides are TGTGCCAGCAGTTACGAAGGTAGGAGCACTGAAGCTTTCTTT. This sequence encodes CASSYEGRSTEAFF.

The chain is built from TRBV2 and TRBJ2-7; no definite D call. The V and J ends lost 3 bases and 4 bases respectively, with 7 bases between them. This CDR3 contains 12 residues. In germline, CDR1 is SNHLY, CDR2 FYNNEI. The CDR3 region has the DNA TGTGCCAGCAGTGATCCCCAATACGAGCAGTACTTC. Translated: CASSDPQYEQYF.

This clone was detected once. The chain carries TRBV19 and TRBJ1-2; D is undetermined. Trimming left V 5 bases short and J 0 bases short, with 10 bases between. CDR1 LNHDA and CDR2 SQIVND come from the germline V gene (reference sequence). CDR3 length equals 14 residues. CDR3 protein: CASSLQRTNYGYTF. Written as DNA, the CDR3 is TGTGCCAGTAGTCTCCAGAGGACTAACTATGGCTACACCTTC.

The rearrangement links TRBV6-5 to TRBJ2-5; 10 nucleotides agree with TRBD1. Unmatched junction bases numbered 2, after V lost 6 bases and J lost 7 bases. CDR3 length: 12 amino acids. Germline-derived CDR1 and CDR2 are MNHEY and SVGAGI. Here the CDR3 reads CASSWDRGTQYF. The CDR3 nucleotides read TGTGCCAGCAGCTGGGACAGGGGGACCCAGTACTTC.

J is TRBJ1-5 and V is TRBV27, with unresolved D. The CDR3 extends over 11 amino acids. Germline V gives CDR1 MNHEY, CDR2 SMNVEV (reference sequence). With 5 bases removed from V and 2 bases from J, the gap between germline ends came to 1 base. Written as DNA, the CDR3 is TGTGCCAGCAGTGGCAATCAGCCCCAGCATTTT. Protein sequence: CASSGNQPQHF.